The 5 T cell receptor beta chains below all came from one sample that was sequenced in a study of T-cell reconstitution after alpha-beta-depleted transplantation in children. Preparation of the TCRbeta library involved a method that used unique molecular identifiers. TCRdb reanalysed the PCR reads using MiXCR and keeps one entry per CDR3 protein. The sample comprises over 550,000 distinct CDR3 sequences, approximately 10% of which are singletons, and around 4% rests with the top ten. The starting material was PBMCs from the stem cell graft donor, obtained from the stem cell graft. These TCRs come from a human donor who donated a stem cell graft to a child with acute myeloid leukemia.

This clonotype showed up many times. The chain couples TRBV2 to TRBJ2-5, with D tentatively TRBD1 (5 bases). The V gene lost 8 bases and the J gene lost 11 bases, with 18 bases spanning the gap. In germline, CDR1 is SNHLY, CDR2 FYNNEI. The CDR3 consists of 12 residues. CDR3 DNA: TGTGCCAGCCACGGATCAGGGAATTCTCAGTACTTC. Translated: CASHGSGNSQYF.

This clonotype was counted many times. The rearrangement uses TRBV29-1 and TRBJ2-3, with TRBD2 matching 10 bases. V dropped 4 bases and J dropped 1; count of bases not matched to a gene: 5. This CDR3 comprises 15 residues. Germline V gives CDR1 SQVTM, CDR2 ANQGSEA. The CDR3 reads CSVVRTSGGTDTQYF. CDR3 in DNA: TGCAGCGTTGTCCGGACTAGCGGTGGCACAGATACGCAGTATTTT.

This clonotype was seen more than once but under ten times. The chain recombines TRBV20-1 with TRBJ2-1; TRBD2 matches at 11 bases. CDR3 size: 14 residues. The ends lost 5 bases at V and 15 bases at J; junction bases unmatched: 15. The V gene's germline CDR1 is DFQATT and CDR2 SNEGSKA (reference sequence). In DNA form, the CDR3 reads TGCAGTGCTCGAGCTCCTACTAGCGGGAGAAATTCGTTCTTC. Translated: CSARAPTSGRNSFF.

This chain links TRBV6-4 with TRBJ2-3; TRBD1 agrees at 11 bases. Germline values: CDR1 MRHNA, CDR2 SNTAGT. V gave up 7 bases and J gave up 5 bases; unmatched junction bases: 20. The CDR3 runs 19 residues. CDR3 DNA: TGTGCCAGCACCAAAAGAACTACCCGGACAGGGGGCGCCGGAGATACGCAGTATTTT. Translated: CASTKRTTRTGGAGDTQYF.

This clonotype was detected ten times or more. For the CDR3, the DNA is TGTGCCAGCAGTAAGGACCCCAACACTGAAGCTTTCTTT. It codes for CASSKDPNTEAFF. The chain joins TRBV6-6 to TRBJ1-1; D is uncertain. The V and J ends lost 5 bases and 2 bases respectively, with 9 bases between them. The CDR3 runs 13 residues. Germline values: CDR1 MNHNY, CDR2 SVGAGI (reference sequence).